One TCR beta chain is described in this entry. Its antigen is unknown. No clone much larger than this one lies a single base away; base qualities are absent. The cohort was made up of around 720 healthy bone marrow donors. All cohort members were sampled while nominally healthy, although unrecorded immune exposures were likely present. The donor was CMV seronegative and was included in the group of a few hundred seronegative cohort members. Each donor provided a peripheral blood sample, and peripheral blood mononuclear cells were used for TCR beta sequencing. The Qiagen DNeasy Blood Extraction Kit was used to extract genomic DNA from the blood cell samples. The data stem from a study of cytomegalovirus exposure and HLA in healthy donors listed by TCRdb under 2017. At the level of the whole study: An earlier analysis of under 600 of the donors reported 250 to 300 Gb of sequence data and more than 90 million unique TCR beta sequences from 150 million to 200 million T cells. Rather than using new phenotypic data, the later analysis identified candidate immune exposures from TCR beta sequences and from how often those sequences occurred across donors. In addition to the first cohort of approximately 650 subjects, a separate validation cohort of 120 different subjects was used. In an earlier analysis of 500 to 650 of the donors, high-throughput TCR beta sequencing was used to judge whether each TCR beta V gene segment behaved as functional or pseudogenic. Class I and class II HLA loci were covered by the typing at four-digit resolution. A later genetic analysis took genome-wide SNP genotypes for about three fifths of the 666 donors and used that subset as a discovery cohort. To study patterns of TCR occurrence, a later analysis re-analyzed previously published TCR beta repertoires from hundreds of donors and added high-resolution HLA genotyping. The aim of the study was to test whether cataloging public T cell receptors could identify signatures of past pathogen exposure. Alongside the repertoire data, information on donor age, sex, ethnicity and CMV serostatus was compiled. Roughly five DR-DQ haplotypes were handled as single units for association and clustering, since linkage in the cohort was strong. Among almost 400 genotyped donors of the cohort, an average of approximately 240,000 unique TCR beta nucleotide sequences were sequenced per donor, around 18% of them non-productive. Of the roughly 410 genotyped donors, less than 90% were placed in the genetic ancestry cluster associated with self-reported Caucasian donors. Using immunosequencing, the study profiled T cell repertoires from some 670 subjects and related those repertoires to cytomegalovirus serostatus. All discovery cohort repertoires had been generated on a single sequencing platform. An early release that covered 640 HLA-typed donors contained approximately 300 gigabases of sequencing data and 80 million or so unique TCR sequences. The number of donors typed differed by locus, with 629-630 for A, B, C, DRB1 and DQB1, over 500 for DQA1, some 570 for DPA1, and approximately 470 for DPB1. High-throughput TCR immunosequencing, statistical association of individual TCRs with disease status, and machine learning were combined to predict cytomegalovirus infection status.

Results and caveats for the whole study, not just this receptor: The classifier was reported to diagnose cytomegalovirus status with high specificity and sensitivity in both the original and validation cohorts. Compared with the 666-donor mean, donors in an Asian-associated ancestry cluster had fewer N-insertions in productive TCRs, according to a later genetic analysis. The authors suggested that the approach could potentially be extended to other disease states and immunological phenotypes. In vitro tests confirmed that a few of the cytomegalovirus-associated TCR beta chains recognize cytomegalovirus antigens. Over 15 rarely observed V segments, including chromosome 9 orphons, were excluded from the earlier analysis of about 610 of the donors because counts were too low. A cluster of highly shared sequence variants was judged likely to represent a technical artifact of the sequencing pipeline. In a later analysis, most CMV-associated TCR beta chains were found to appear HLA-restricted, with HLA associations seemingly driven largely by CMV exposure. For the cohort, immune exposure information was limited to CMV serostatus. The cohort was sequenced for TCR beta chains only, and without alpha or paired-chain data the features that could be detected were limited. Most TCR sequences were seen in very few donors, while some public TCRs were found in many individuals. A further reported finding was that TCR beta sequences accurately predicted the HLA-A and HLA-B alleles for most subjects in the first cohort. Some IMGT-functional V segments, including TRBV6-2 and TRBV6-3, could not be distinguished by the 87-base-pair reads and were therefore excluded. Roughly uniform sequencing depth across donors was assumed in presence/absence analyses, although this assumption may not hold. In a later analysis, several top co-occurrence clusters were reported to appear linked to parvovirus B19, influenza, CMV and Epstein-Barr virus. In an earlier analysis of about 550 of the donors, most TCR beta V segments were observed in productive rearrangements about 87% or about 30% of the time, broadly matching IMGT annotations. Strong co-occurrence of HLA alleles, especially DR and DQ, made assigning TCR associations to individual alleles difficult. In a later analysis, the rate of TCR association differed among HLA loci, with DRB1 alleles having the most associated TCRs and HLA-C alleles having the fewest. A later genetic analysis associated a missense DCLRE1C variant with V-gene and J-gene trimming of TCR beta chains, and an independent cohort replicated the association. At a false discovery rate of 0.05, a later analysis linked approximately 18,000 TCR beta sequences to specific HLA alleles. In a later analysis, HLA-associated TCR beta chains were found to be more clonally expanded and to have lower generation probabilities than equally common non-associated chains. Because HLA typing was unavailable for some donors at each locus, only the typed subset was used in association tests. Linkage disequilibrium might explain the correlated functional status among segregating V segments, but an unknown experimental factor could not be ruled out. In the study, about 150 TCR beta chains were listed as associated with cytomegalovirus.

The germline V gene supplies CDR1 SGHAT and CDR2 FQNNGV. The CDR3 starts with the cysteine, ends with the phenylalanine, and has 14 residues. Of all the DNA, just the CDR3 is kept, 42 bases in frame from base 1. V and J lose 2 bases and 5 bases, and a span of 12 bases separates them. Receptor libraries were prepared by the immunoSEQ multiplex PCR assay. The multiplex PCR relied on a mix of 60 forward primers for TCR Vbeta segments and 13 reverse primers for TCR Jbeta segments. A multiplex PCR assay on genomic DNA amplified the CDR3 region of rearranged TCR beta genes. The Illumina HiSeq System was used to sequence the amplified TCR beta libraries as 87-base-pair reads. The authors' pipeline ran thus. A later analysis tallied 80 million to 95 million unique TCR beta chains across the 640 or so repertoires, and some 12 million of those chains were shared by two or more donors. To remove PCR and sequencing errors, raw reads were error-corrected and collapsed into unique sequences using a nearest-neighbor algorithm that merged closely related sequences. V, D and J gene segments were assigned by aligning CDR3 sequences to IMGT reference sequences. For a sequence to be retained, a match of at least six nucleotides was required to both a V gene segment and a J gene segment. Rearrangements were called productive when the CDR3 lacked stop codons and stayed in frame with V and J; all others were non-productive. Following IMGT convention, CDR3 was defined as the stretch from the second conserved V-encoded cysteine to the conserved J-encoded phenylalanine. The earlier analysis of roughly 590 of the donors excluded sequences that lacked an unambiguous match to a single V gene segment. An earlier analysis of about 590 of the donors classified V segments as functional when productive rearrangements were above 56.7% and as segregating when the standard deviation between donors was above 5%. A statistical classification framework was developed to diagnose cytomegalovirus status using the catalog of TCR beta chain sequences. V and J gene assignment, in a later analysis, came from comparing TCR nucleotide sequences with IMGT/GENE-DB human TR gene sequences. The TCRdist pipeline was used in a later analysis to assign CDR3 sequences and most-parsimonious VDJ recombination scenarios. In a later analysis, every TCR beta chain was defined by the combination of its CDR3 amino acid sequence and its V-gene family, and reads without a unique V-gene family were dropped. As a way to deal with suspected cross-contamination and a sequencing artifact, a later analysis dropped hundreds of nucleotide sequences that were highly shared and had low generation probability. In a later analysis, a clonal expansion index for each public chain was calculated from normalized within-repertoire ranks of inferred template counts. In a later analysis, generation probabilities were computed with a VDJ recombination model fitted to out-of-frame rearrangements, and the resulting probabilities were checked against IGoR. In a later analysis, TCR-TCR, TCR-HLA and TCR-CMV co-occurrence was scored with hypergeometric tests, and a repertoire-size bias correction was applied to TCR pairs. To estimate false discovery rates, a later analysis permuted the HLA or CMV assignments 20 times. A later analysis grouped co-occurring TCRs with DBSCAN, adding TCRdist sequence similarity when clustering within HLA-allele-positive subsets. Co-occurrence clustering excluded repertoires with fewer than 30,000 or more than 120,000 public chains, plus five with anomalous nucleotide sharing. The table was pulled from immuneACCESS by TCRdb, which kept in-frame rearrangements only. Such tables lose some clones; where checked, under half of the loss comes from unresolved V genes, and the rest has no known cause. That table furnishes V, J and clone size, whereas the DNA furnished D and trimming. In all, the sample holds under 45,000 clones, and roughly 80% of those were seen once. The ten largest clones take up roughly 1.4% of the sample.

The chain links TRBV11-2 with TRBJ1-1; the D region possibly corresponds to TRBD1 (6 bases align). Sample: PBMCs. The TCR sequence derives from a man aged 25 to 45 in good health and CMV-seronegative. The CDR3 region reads CASSLTGKGTEAFF. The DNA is TGTGCCAGCAGCTTAACAGGGAAAGGGACTGAAGCTTTCTTT.